This T cell receptor (beta chain) appears in the sequencing data of a study of Ad26.COV2.S vaccination and SARS-CoV-2 variants. Repertoires were generated with immunoSEQ multiplex PCR, while TCRdb's copy carries only in-frame clones and drops some. The data hold about 480,000 clones, with around 88% observed a single time. This CDR3 is built from 13 residues. The germline V and J ends were trimmed by 3 bases and 6 bases, with 11 bases remaining between them. Study-level points and caveats: Compared with placebo recipients, vaccine recipients had higher spike-specific TCR breadth. Vaccine recipients and placebo recipients showed similar non-spike TCR breadth.

Treatment meaning: roughly 20 received Ad26.COV2.S at low or high dose, single or two shots; roughly five received placebo; per-sample allocation not given. Samples came from day 63 after the first vaccine or placebo injection. On this clone: Its specificity is unknown.

Here the sequenced sample was peripheral blood, taken in a trial of Ad26.COV2.S vaccine versus placebo. This chain connects TRBV12-3 or TRBV12-4 to TRBJ1-2, with D unclear. This clonotype originated in a person between 18 and 65 years old who received the Ad26.COV2.S COVID-19 vaccine or a placebo. The CDR3 loop reads CASSLGPFDGYTF. CDR3 DNA: TGTGCCAGCAGTTTGGGCCCATTCGATGGCTACACCTTC.